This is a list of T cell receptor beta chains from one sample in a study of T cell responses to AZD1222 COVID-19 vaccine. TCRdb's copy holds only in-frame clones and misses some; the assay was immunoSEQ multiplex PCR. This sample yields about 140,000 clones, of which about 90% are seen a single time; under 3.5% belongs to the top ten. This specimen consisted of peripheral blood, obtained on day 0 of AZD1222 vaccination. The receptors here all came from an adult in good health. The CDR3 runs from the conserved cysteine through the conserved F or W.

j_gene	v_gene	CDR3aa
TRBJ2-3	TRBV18	CASSPFPVISTDTQYF
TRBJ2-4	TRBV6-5	CASRGRAQNIQYF
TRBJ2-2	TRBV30	CAWSAQSGGTGELFF
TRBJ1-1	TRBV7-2	CASSLGAEMNTEAFF
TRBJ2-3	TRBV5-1	CASSLQAGGYTDTQYF
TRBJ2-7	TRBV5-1	CASSMDWNYEQYF
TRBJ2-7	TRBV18	CASSPAGLAGPSYEQYF
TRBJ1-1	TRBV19	CASTASRETGYLWAEAFF
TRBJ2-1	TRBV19	CASTGAYSSYNEQFF
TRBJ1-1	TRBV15	CATSRDQVEEAFF
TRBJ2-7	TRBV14	CASSWVNRGEQYF
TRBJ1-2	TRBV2	CASGFGGASYGYTF
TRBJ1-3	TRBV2	CASSVYPERNTIYF
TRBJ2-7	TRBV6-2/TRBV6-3	CASSSSAYEQYF
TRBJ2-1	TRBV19	CASSALAELYNEQFF
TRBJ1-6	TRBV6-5	CASSYSGNSPLHF
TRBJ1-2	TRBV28	CASLGGQGRYGYTF
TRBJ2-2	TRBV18	CASSHGGPTGELFF
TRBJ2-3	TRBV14	CASSQAMTSTLTDTQYF
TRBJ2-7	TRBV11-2	CASSLVRDLYEQYF
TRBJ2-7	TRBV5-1	CASSLGQSYEQYF
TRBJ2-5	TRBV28	CASTPVTQETQYF
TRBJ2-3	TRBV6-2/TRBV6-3	CASSYAIQGSSTDTQYF
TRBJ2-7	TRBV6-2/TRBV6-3	CASSYGGLAGEQYF
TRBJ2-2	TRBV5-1	CASSLEARGPLTGELFF
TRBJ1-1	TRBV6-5	CASSPIQGKAEAFF
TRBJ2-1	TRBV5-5	CASSLMVIGHNEQFF
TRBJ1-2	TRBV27	CASSGDRGDYGYTF
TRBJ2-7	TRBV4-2	CASSQGRQGYEQYF
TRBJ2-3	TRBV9	CASSVASGGTDTQYF
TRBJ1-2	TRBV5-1	CASSFQGIDYGYTF
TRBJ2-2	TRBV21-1	CASIHSWGTANTGELFF
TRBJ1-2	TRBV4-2	CASSQGGRALGYTF
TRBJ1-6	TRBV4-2	CASSQGSVHDNSPLHF
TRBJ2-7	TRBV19	CASSQQAGGRYEQYF
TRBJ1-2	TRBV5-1	CASSLRANYGYTF
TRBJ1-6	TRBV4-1	CASSQQSGTTYNSPLHF
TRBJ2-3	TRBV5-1	CASTNLASGGYPDTQYF
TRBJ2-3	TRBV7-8	CASSSPRSASGRGSTDTQYF
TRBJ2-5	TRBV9	CASSVALGGRETQYF
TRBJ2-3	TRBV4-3	CASSQDRGFLGTDTQYF
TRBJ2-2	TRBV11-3	CASTQRLGAKRGTGELFF
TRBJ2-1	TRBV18	CASSPRTSVSYNEQFF
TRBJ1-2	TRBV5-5	CASSLTRGLTSYYGYTF
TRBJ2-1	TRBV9	CASSVRAGGYNEQFF
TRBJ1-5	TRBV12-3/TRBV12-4	CASRGTGNQPQHF
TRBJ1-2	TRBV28	CASRFPGGADYGYTF
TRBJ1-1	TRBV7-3	CASKYAVNTEAFF
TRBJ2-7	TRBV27	CASSLYGGYEQYF
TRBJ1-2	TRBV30	CAWSFGGGGLNGYTF
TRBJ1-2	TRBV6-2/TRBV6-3	CASSYSPGSYGYTF
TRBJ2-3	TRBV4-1	CASSQGGVRIAQYF
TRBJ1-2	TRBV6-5	CASSRPTGGYGYTF
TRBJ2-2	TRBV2	CASTSDYANTGELFF
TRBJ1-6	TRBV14	CASSQDWDSSPLHF
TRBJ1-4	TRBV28	CASSPFVGATNEKLFF
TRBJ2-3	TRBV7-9	CASSFSGIIADTQYF
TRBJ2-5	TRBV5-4	CASSLDGQGGRETQYF
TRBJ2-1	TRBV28	CASSLLRAHNEQFF